This T cell receptor beta chain was identified in a study of blood T cells in healthy people across ages. Study results and limitations: Researchers judged that diversity estimates from one million T cells fell short of true values.

Of note for this clonotype: Its antigen is not identified.

For the second PCR, which ran for about 7 to 11 cycles, a sample-barcoded 5' primer and a J-beta primer mix were used. A tag from a template-switch adaptor with 12 random nucleotides marked each cDNA molecule. Using its own MiXCR run on the 5' RACE reads, TCRdb lists one record per CDR3 protein. Among 1.5 million to 2 million distinct CDR3 sequences listed, approximately 30% were seen once. This CDR3 region has 14 residues. The V gene lost 1 base and the J gene lost 1 base, with 9 bases spanning the gap. The germline V gene encodes CDR1 DFQATT and CDR2 SNEGSKA (reference sequence). The source material was blood. The source of this sequence is a woman aged 25 to 39 in good health. The chain employs TRBV20-1 and TRBJ2-3, with a weak D call TRBD2 (5 bases). The CDR3 reads CSARGEWGTDTQYF. The CDR3 DNA is TGCAGTGCTAGAGGGGAGTGGGGCACAGATACGCAGTATTTT.